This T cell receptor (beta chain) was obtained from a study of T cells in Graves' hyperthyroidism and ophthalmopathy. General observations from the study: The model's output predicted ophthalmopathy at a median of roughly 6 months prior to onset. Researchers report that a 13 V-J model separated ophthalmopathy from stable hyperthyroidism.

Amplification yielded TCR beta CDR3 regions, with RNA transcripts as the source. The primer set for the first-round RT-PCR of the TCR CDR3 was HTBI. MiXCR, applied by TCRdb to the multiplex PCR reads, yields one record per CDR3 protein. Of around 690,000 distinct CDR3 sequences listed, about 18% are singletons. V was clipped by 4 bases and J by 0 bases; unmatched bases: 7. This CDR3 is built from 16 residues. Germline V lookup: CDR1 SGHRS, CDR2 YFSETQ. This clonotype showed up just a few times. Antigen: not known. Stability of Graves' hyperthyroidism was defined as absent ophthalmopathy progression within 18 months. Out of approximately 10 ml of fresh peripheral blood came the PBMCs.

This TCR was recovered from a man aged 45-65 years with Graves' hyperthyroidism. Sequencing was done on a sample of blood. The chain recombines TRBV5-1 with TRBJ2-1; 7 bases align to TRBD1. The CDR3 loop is CASSDPGGSSYNEQFF. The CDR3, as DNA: TGCGCCAGCAGCGATCCAGGGGGAAGCTCCTACAATGAGCAGTTCTTC.